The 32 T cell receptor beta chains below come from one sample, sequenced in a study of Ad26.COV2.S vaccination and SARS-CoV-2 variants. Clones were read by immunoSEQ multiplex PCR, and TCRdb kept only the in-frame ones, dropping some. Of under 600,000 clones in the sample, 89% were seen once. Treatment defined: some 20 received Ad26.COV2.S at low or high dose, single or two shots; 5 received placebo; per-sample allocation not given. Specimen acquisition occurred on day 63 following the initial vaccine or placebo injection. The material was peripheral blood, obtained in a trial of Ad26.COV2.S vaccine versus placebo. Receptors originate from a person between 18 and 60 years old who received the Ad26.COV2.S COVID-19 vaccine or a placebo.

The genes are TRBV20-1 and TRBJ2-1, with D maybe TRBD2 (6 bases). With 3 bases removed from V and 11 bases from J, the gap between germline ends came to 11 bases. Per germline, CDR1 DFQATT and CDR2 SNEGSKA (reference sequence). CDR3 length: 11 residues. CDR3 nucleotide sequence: TGCAGTGCTAGTCTTGCGGGGAAGCAGTTCTTC. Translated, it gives CSASLAGKQFF.

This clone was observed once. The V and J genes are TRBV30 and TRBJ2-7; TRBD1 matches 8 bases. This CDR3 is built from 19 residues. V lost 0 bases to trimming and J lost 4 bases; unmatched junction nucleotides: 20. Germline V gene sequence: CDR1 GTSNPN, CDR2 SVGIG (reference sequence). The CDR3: CAWSVRAWFVGQEEYEQYF. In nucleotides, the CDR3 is TGTGCCTGGAGTGTACGGGCTTGGTTCGTGGGACAGGAAGAGTACGAGCAGTACTTC.

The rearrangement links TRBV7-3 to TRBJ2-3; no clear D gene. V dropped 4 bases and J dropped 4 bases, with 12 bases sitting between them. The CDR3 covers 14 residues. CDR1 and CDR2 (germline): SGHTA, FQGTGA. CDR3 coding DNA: TGTGCCAGCAGCTCTGGCCCCCGGTCAGATACGCAGTATTTT. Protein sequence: CASSSGPRSDTQYF.

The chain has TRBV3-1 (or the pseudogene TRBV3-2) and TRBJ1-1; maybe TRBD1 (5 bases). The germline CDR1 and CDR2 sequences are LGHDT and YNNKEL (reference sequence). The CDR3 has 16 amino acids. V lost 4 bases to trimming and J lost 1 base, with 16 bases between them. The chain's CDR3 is CASSPLDRGGNTEAFF. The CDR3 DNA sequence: TGTGCCAGCAGCCCCTTAGACCGCGGGGGGAACACTGAAGCTTTCTTT.

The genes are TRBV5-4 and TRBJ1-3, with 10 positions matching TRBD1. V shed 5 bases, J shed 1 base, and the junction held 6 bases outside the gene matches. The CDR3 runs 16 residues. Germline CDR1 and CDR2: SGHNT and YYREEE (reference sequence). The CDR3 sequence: CASSSRDRGSGNTIYF. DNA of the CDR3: TGTGCCAGCAGTAGCCGGGACAGGGGTTCTGGAAACACCATATATTTT.

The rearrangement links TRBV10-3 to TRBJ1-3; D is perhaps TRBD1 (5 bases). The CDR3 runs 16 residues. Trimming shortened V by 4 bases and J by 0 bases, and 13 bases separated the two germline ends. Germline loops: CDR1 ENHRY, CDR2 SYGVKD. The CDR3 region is CAISVGTASSGNTIYF. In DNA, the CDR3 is TGTGCCATCAGTGTAGGGACTGCGAGCTCTGGAAACACCATATATTTT.

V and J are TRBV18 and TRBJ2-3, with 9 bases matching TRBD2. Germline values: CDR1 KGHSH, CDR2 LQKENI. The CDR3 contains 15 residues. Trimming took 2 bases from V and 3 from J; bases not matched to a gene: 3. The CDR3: CASSPLGLATDTQYF. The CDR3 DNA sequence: TGTGCCAGCTCACCATTGGGACTAGCAACAGATACGCAGTATTTT. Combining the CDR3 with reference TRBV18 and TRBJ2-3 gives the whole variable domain NAGVMQNPRHLVRRRGQEARLRCSPMKGHSHVYWYRQLPEEGLKFMVYLQKENIIDESGMPKERFSAEFPKEGPSILRIQQVVRGDSAAYFCASSPLGLATDTQYFGPGTRLTVL.

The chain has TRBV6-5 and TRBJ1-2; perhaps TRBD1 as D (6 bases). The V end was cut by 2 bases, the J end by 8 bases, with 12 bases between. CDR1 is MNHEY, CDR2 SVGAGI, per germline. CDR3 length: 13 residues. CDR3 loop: CASSYEGERGYTF. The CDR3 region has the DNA TGTGCCAGCAGTTACGAGGGGGAGAGGGGCTACACCTTC.

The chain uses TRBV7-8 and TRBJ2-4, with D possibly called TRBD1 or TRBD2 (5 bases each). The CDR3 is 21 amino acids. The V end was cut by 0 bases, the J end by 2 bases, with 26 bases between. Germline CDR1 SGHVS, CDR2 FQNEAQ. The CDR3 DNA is TGTGCCAGCAGCTTAGCCAGGATCCCCCTCCAGGGAGAGGGAACCAAAAACATTCAGTACTTC. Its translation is CASSLARIPLQGEGTKNIQYF.

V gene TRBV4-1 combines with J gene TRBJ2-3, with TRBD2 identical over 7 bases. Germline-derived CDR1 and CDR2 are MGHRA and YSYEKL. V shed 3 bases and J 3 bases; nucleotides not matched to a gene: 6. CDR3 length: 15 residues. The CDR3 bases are TGCGCCAGCAGCCAGATAGCGGGTCGAACAGATACGCAGTATTTT. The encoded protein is CASSQIAGRTDTQYF.

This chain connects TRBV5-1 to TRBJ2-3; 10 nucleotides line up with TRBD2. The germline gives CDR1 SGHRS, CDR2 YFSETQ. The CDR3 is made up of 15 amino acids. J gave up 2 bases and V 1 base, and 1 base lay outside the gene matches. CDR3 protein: CASSLTSGVTDTQYF. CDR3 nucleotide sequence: TGCGCCAGCAGCTTGACTAGCGGGGTCACAGATACGCAGTATTTT. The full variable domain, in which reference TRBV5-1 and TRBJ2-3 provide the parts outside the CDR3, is KAGVTQTPRYLIKTRGQQVTLSCSPISGHRSVSWYQQTPGQGLQFLFEYFSETQRNKGNFPGRFSGRQFSNSRSEMNVSTLELGDSALYLCASSLTSGVTDTQYFGPGTRLTVL.

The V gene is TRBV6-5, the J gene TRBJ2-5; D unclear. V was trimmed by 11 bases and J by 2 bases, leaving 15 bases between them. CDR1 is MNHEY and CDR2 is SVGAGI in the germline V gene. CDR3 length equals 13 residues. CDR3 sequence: CAHRSLPQETQYF. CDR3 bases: TGTGCCCATAGGTCCCTACCGCAAGAGACCCAGTACTTC.

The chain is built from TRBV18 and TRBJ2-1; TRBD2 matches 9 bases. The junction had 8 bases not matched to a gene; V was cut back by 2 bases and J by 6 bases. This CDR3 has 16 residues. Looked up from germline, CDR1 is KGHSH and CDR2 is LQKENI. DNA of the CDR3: TGTGCCAGCTCACCAAGTGGGCTAGCGGGGTCCAATGAGCAGTTCTTC. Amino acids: CASSPSGLAGSNEQFF. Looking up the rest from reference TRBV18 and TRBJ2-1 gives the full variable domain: NAGVMQNPRHLVRRRGQEARLRCSPMKGHSHVYWYRQLPEEGLKFMVYLQKENIIDESGMPKERFSAEFPKEGPSILRIQQVVRGDSAAYFCASSPSGLAGSNEQFFGPGTRLTVL.

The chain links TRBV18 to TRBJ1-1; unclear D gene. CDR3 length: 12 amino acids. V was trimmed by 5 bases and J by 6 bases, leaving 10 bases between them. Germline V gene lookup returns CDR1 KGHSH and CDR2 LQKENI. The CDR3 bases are TGTGCCAGCTCAGAACACGGCGCTGAAGCTTTCTTT. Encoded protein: CASSEHGAEAFF.

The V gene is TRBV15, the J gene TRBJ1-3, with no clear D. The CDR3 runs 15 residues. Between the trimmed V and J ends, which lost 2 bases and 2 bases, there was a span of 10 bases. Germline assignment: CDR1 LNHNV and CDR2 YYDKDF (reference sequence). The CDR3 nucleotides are TGTGCCACCAGCAGAAACAACCCGCCTGGAAACACCATATATTTT. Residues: CATSRNNPPGNTIYF.

CDR3 in amino acids: CASSPGRYSNQPQHF. Written as DNA, the CDR3 is TGTGCCAGCAGTCCCGGACGGTATAGCAATCAGCCCCAGCATTTT. This rearrangement joins TRBV6-5 to TRBJ1-5; D gene ambiguous. CDR3 size: 15 residues. Per the germline V gene, CDR1 is MNHEY and CDR2 is SVGAGI. Trimming removed 5 bases from V and 0 bases from J, with 11 bases in between.

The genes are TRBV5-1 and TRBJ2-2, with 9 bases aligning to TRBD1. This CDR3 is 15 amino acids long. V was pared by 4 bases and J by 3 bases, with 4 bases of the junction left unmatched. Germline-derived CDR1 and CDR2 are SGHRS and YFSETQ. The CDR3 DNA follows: TGCGCCAGCAGCCCCGGGACAGGGTACACCGGGGAGCTGTTTTTT. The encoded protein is CASSPGTGYTGELFF.

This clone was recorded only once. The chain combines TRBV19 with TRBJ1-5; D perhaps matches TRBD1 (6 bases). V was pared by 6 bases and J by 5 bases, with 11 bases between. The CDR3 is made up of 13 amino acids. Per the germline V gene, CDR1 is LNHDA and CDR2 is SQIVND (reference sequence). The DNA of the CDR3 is TGTGCCAGTAGGCCAGGGGCCCATCAGCCCCAGCATTTT. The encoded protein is CASRPGAHQPQHF.

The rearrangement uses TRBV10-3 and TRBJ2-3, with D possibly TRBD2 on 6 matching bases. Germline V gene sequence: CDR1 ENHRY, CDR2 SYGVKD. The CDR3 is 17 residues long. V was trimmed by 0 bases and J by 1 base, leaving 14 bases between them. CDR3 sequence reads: CAISESFGGIRTDTQYF. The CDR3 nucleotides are TGTGCCATCAGTGAGTCTTTCGGCGGGATACGCACAGATACGCAGTATTTT.

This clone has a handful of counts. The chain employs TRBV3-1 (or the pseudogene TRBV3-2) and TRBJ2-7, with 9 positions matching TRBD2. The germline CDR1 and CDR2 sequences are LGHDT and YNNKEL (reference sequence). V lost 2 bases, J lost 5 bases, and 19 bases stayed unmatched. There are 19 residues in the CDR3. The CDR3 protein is CASSQPRASGKFGRDEQYF. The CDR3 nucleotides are TGTGCCAGCAGCCAACCTCGGGCTAGCGGGAAGTTCGGGAGGGACGAGCAGTACTTC.

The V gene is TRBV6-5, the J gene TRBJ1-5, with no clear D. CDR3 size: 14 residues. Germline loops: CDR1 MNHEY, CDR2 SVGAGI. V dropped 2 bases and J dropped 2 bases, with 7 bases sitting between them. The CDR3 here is CASSYAMGNQPQHF. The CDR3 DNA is TGTGCCAGCAGTTACGCGATGGGCAATCAGCCCCAGCATTTT.

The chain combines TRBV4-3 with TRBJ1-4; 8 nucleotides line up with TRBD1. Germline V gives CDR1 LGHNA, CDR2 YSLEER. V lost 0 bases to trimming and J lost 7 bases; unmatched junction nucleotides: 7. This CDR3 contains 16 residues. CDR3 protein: CASSQDTGTGVEKLFF. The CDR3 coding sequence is TGCGCCAGCAGCCAAGACACCGGGACAGGTGTTGAAAAACTGTTTTTT.

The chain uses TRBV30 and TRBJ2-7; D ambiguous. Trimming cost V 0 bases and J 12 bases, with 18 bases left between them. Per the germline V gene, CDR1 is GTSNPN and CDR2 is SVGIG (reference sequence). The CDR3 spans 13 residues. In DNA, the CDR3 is TGTGCCTGGAGTGTACAACACCGGGCTTGGCTGTACTTC. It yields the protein CAWSVQHRAWLYF.

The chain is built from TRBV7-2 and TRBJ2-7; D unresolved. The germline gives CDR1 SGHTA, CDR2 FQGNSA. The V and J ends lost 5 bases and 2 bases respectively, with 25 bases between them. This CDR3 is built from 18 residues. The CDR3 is CASSPIHWLPVVPYEQYF. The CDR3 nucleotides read TGTGCCAGCAGCCCCATCCACTGGTTGCCAGTCGTGCCCTACGAGCAGTACTTC.

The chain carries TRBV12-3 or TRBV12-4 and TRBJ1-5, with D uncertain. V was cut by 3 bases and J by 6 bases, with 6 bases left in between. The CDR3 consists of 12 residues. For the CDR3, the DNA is TGTGCCAGCAGTTTTGAGAGTCAGCCCCAGCATTTT. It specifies CASSFESQPQHF.

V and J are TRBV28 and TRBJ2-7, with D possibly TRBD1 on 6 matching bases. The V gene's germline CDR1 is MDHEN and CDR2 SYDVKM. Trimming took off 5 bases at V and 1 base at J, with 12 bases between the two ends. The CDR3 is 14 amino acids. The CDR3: CASSPPGQSYEQYF. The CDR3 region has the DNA TGTGCCAGCAGTCCGCCGGGACAATCCTACGAGCAGTACTTC.

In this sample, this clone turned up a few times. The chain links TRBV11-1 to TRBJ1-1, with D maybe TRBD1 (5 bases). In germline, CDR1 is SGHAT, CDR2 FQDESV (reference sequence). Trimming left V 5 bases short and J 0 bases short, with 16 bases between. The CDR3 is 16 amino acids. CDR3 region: CASSPRAAYMNTEAFF. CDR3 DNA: TGTGCCAGCAGCCCCAGGGCAGCTTACATGAACACTGAAGCTTTCTTT.

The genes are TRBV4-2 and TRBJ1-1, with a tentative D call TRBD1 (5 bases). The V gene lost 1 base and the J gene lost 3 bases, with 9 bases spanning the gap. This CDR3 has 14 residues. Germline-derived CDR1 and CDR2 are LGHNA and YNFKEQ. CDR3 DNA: TGTGCCAGCAGCCAAGGGGGGGTGGACACTGAAGCTTTCTTT. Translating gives CASSQGGVDTEAFF.

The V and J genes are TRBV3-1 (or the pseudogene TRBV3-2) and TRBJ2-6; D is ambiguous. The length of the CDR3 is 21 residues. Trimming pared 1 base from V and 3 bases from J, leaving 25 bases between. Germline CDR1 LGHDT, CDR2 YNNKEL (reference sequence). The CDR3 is CASSQVFRSTYDVFGANVLTF. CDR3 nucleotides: TGTGCCAGCAGCCAAGTGTTTAGGTCGACTTATGATGTGTTTGGGGCCAACGTCCTGACTTTC.

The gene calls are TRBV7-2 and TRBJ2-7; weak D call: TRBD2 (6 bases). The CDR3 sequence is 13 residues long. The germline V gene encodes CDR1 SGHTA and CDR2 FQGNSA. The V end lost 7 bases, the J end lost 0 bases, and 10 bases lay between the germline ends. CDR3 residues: CASNPGGSYEQYF. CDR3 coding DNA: TGTGCCAGCAACCCCGGGGGCTCCTACGAGCAGTACTTC.

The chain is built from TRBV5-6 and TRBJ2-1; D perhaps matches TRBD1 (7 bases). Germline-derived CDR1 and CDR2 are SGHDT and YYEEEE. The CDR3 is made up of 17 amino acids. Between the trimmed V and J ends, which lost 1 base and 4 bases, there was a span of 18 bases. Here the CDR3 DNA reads TGTGCCAGCAGCTTGAAGGAGGGGGCCAATATATACAATGAGCAGTTCTTC. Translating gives CASSLKEGANIYNEQFF.

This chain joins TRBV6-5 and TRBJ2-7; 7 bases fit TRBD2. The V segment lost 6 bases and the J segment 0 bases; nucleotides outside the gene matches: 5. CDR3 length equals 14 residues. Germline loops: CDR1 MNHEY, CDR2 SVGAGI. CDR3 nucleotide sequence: TGTGCCAGCAGCCCACTAGCGAGCTCCTACGAGCAGTACTTC. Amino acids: CASSPLASSYEQYF.